The rows below give T cell receptor beta chains drawn from one sample of a study of blood T cell repertoires in COVID-19. Assay: immunoSEQ multiplex PCR; the TCRdb copy retains only in-frame clones and omits some. This repertoire shows under 85,000 clones, about 80% found once; its top ten account for over 8.5%. Sequencing was done on a sample of peripheral blood. These receptors all come from a man aged 50-59 years with acute or convalescent COVID-19. CDR3s include the opening cysteine and the closing phenylalanine or tryptophan. The order of the fields is D gene, CDR3 length, J gene, clone size, V gene, CDR3 protein, CDR3 DNA. The D gene is left open where the match is weak. The listing skips clone size in some rows; elsewhere it reads once, few, many or a size class.

D gene: TRBD1; CDR3 length: 15; J gene: TRBJ1-1; clone size: -; V gene: TRBV4-1; CDR3 protein: CASSQPGQGIPEAFF; CDR3 DNA: TGCGCCAGCAGCCAACCGGGACAGGGTATTCCTGAAGCTTTCTTT
D gene: TRBD1; CDR3 length: 17; J gene: TRBJ2-5; clone size: -; V gene: TRBV6-1; CDR3 protein: CASSEAWDRGREETQYF; CDR3 DNA: TGTGCCAGCAGTGAAGCTTGGGACAGGGGGCGCGAAGAGACCCAGTACTTC
D gene: TRBD2; CDR3 length: 16; J gene: TRBJ2-2; clone size: -; V gene: TRBV3-1/TRBV3-2; CDR3 protein: CASSQEWTSYLAELFF; CDR3 DNA: TGTGCCAGCAGCCAAGAGTGGACTAGTTATCTCGCGGAGCTGTTTTTT
D gene: -; CDR3 length: 15; J gene: TRBJ1-5; clone size: -; V gene: TRBV10-3; CDR3 protein: CAISESVVGNQPQHF; CDR3 DNA: TGTGCCATCAGTGAGTCGGTAGTTGGCAATCAGCCCCAGCATTTT
D gene: -; CDR3 length: 13; J gene: TRBJ2-2; clone size: -; V gene: TRBV12-3/TRBV12-4; CDR3 protein: CASSLALTGELFF; CDR3 DNA: TGTGCCAGCAGTTTAGCTCTGACCGGGGAGCTGTTTTTT
D gene: TRBD1; CDR3 length: 15; J gene: TRBJ2-5; clone size: -; V gene: TRBV7-2; CDR3 protein: CASSLKGQGRETQYF; CDR3 DNA: TGTGCCAGCAGCTTAAAGGGACAGGGGAGGGAGACCCAGTACTTC
D gene: TRBD1; CDR3 length: 14; J gene: TRBJ1-5; clone size: -; V gene: TRBV6-5; CDR3 protein: CASSGGQDLQPQHF; CDR3 DNA: TGTGCCAGCAGCGGGGGACAGGATTTACAGCCCCAGCATTTT
D gene: TRBD1; CDR3 length: 16; J gene: TRBJ1-2; clone size: -; V gene: TRBV6-6; CDR3 protein: CASSHLPGTGGDGYTF; CDR3 DNA: TGTGCCAGCAGTCATCTTCCCGGGACAGGGGGAGATGGCTACACCTTC
D gene: -; CDR3 length: 17; J gene: TRBJ2-2; clone size: -; V gene: TRBV11-2; CDR3 protein: CASSLDLLVGNTGELFF; CDR3 DNA: TGTGCCAGCAGCTTAGATTTACTAGTCGGAAACACCGGGGAGCTGTTTTTT
D gene: TRBD1; CDR3 length: 14; J gene: TRBJ2-1; clone size: -; V gene: TRBV6-5; CDR3 protein: CASSLQGAYNEQFF; CDR3 DNA: TGTGCCAGCAGTTTGCAGGGGGCCTACAATGAGCAGTTCTTC
D gene: TRBD1; CDR3 length: 14; J gene: TRBJ2-7; clone size: -; V gene: TRBV28; CDR3 protein: CASSLSGQGFEQYF; CDR3 DNA: TGTGCCAGCAGTTTATCGGGACAGGGGTTCGAGCAGTACTTC
D gene: TRBD1; CDR3 length: 18; J gene: TRBJ1-4; clone size: -; V gene: TRBV18; CDR3 protein: CASSPRMTGGATNEKLFF; CDR3 DNA: TGTGCCAGCTCACCACGAATGACAGGGGGGGCAACTAATGAAAAACTGTTTTTT
D gene: TRBD2; CDR3 length: 15; J gene: TRBJ2-1; clone size: -; V gene: TRBV9; CDR3 protein: CASSVGLADVNEQFF; CDR3 DNA: TGTGCCAGCAGCGTGGGGCTAGCGGACGTCAATGAGCAGTTCTTC
D gene: -; CDR3 length: 18; J gene: TRBJ2-1; clone size: once; V gene: TRBV10-3; CDR3 protein: CAISELRGGGQIYNEQFF; CDR3 DNA: TGTGCCATCAGTGAGTTGCGGGGTGGGGGACAGATCTACAATGAGCAGTTCTTC
D gene: -; CDR3 length: 13; J gene: TRBJ1-4; clone size: -; V gene: TRBV2; CDR3 protein: CASGTWPTEKLFF; CDR3 DNA: TGTGCCAGCGGGACTTGGCCAACCGAAAAACTGTTTTTT
D gene: TRBD1; CDR3 length: 15; J gene: TRBJ2-2; clone size: -; V gene: TRBV6-5; CDR3 protein: CASSWTGRGTGELFF; CDR3 DNA: TGTGCCAGCAGTTGGACAGGGAGAGGGACCGGGGAGCTGTTTTTT
D gene: TRBD1; CDR3 length: 17; J gene: TRBJ2-6; clone size: -; V gene: TRBV18; CDR3 protein: CASSPWTGFSGANVLTF; CDR3 DNA: TGTGCCAGCTCACCTTGGACAGGTTTCTCTGGGGCCAACGTCCTGACTTTC
D gene: -; CDR3 length: 15; J gene: TRBJ1-1; clone size: -; V gene: TRBV11-2; CDR3 protein: CASSLALTQGAEAFF; CDR3 DNA: TGTGCCAGCAGCTTAGCGTTAACCCAGGGCGCTGAAGCTTTCTTT
D gene: TRBD1; CDR3 length: 11; J gene: TRBJ1-1; clone size: once; V gene: TRBV27; CDR3 protein: CASGATGKAFF; CDR3 DNA: TGTGCCAGCGGCGCGACAGGGAAAGCTTTCTTT
D gene: TRBD2; CDR3 length: 18; J gene: TRBJ2-7; clone size: -; V gene: TRBV13; CDR3 protein: CASSWGGTSGQLNYEQYF; CDR3 DNA: TGTGCCAGCAGCTGGGGGGGGACTAGCGGGCAACTAAACTACGAGCAGTACTTC
D gene: TRBD2; CDR3 length: 14; J gene: TRBJ2-7; clone size: -; V gene: TRBV27; CDR3 protein: CASSSGLAGGEQYF; CDR3 DNA: TGTGCCAGCAGTTCGGGACTAGCGGGAGGCGAGCAGTACTTC
D gene: -; CDR3 length: 16; J gene: TRBJ2-7; clone size: -; V gene: TRBV9; CDR3 protein: CASSVAHTGSLFEQYF; CDR3 DNA: TGTGCCAGCAGCGTAGCTCACACGGGGTCCTTGTTCGAGCAGTACTTC
D gene: -; CDR3 length: 15; J gene: TRBJ1-5; clone size: -; V gene: TRBV5-1; CDR3 protein: CASSLAGGSWQPQHF; CDR3 DNA: TGCGCCAGCAGCTTGGCTGGCGGCAGTTGGCAGCCCCAGCATTTT
D gene: TRBD1; CDR3 length: 15; J gene: TRBJ2-4; clone size: -; V gene: TRBV30; CDR3 protein: CAWSGGTASKNIQYF; CDR3 DNA: TGTGCCTGGAGTGGGGGGACAGCATCCAAAAACATTCAGTACTTC
D gene: -; CDR3 length: 15; J gene: TRBJ1-2; clone size: few; V gene: TRBV3-1/TRBV3-2; CDR3 protein: CASSQDPGAGRGYTF; CDR3 DNA: TGTGCCAGCAGCCAAGATCCCGGGGCGGGACGAGGCTACACCTTC
D gene: -; CDR3 length: 13; J gene: TRBJ1-2; clone size: once; V gene: TRBV10-3; CDR3 protein: CAIRPGQRYGYTF; CDR3 DNA: TGTGCCATCAGGCCGGGACAACGGTATGGCTACACCTTC
D gene: -; CDR3 length: 12; J gene: TRBJ1-1; clone size: -; V gene: TRBV6-5; CDR3 protein: CASRSSNTEAFF; CDR3 DNA: TGTGCCAGCAGGTCGAGCAACACTGAAGCTTTCTTT
D gene: TRBD1; CDR3 length: 17; J gene: TRBJ1-1; clone size: -; V gene: TRBV4-2; CDR3 protein: CASSKARDRGLSTEAFF; CDR3 DNA: TGTGCCAGCAGCAAAGCCCGGGACAGGGGGCTAAGTACTGAAGCTTTCTTT
D gene: -; CDR3 length: 15; J gene: TRBJ1-1; clone size: -; V gene: TRBV14; CDR3 protein: CASSQFLGEGTEAFF; CDR3 DNA: TGTGCCAGCAGCCAATTTCTGGGTGAGGGCACTGAAGCTTTCTTT
D gene: -; CDR3 length: 20; J gene: TRBJ2-1; clone size: -; V gene: TRBV15; CDR3 protein: CATSRVNPVHTKQGYNEQFF; CDR3 DNA: TGTGCCACCAGCAGAGTGAACCCGGTACACACCAAGCAGGGGTACAATGAGCAGTTCTTC
D gene: -; CDR3 length: 14; J gene: TRBJ2-7; clone size: -; V gene: TRBV7-3; CDR3 protein: CASSLMGQSYEQYF; CDR3 DNA: TGTGCCAGCAGCTTAATGGGGCAGAGCTACGAGCAGTACTTC
D gene: -; CDR3 length: 13; J gene: TRBJ1-1; clone size: -; V gene: TRBV13; CDR3 protein: CASIKGLNTEAFF; CDR3 DNA: TGTGCCAGCATAAAGGGGCTGAACACTGAAGCTTTCTTT
D gene: TRBD2; CDR3 length: 15; J gene: TRBJ2-3; clone size: -; V gene: TRBV7-9; CDR3 protein: CASSLGTSLFDTQYF; CDR3 DNA: TGTGCCAGCAGCTTGGGGACTAGCTTATTCGATACGCAGTATTTT